These T cell receptor beta chains were read from a single sample in a study of cytomegalovirus exposure and HLA in healthy donors. The table came from immunoSEQ multiplex PCR; TCRdb's copy has only in-frame clones and leaves some out. The sample includes fewer than 200,000 clones, around nine tenths of them seen just once. Sample: PBMCs. The receptors originated from a woman aged 25 to 39 in good health and CMV-seronegative. CDR3s include the opening cysteine and the closing phenylalanine or tryptophan. Fields, in order: clone size, V gene, J gene, D gene, CDR3 protein, CDR3 DNA. The D gene is left open where the match is weak. Expanded clones are given a class, and other clones once, few, many or no size at all.

.	TRBV9	TRBJ2-3	.	CASSVEWGGADTQYF	TGTGCCAGCAGCGTAGAGTGGGGGGGCGCAGATACGCAGTATTTT
.	TRBV10-1	TRBJ2-1	TRBD2	CASSGLGSGGPYNEQFF	TGCGCCAGCAGTGGTCTAGGTAGCGGGGGCCCCTACAATGAGCAGTTCTTC
.	TRBV28	TRBJ2-1	TRBD2	CASPPSGGALIYNEQFF	TGTGCCAGCCCCCCTAGCGGGGGGGCCTTGATCTACAATGAGCAGTTCTTC
.	TRBV29-1	TRBJ2-1	.	CSVGRVGYEQFF	TGCAGCGTTGGCCGGGTAGGCTATGAGCAGTTCTTC
.	TRBV5-1	TRBJ1-4	TRBD1	CASSLTGGSNEKLFF	TGCGCCAGCAGCCTGACAGGGGGGTCCAATGAAAAACTGTTTTTT
.	TRBV6-5	TRBJ1-4	TRBD1	CASSYSDRGNEKLFF	TGTGCCAGCAGTTACTCTGACAGGGGTAATGAAAAACTGTTTTTT
.	TRBV10-3	TRBJ2-5	TRBD1	CAISDSGGRETQYF	TGTGCCATCAGCGACTCAGGGGGCCGAGAGACCCAGTACTTC
.	TRBV2	TRBJ1-1	.	CASSGNREREAFF	TGTGCCAGCAGCGGAAACAGGGAGAGGGAAGCTTTCTTT
.	TRBV10-2	TRBJ1-1	.	CASSEPDIAAEAFF	TGCGCCAGCAGTGAGCCGGACATTGCCGCTGAAGCTTTCTTT
.	TRBV29-1	TRBJ2-7	TRBD2	CSVARSGVAYEQYF	TGCAGCGTTGCGCGTAGCGGGGTCGCCTACGAGCAGTACTTC
.	TRBV4-2	TRBJ2-1	TRBD2	CASSQGDISGATYNEQFF	TGTGCCAGCAGCCAAGGGGATATTAGCGGGGCTACCTACAATGAGCAGTTCTTC
few	TRBV18	TRBJ2-5	.	CASSDQGWETQYF	TGTGCCAGCTCAGATCAGGGATGGGAGACCCAGTACTTC
many	TRBV15	TRBJ1-2	.	CATSRDRSPNYGYTF	TGTGCCACCAGCAGAGACAGGTCCCCTAACTATGGCTACACCTTC
.	TRBV2	TRBJ1-1	.	CASSKAGSGPEAFF	TGTGCCAGCAGTAAAGCGGGGAGCGGTCCTGAAGCTTTCTTT
.	TRBV11-2	TRBJ1-4	.	CASSHRGADEKLFF	TGTGCCAGCAGTCACCGGGGGGCCGATGAAAAACTGTTTTTT
.	TRBV25-1	TRBJ1-1	TRBD1	CASRDNRGMNTEAFF	TGTGCCAGCAGAGATAACAGGGGGATGAACACTGAAGCTTTCTTT
.	TRBV10-3	TRBJ1-6	TRBD1	CAIKQGQGDSPLHF	TGTGCCATCAAACAGGGACAGGGTGATTCACCCCTCCACTTT
.	TRBV5-1	TRBJ1-2	.	CASSFGQAGANYGYTF	TGCGCCAGCAGCTTTGGGCAGGCCGGGGCTAACTATGGCTACACCTTC
.	TRBV27	TRBJ1-2	TRBD1	CASRSTGLGGYTF	TGTGCCAGCCGATCGACAGGGCTCGGAGGCTACACCTTC
.	TRBV27	TRBJ2-7	.	CASRAQGNDYEQYF	TGTGCCAGCAGGGCTCAGGGCAATGACTACGAGCAGTACTTC
.	TRBV7-8	TRBJ2-7	TRBD1	CASSSPGQSYEQYF	TGTGCCAGCAGCTCACCGGGACAGTCCTACGAGCAGTACTTC
once	TRBV6-5	TRBJ1-1	TRBD1	CASSYAGQGHNEAFF	TGTGCCAGCAGTTACGCGGGACAGGGCCATAATGAAGCTTTCTTT
.	TRBV5-4	TRBJ2-1	TRBD2	CASSRPGAGGRNEQFF	TGTGCCAGCAGCCGCCCGGGGGCGGGGGGGCGCAATGAGCAGTTCTTC
.	TRBV7-9	TRBJ2-1	TRBD2	CASSKSGGVNEQFF	TGTGCCAGCAGCAAGAGCGGGGGGGTCAATGAGCAGTTCTTC
.	TRBV2	TRBJ2-7	TRBD2	CASRPIPGLEYYEQYF	TGTGCCAGCAGGCCCATTCCGGGACTAGAGTACTACGAGCAGTACTTC
.	TRBV2	TRBJ2-1	TRBD1	CASSRQGAAGDNEQFF	TGTGCCAGCAGTCGACAGGGGGCGGCCGGGGACAATGAGCAGTTCTTC
once	TRBV4-1	TRBJ1-1	.	CASSQSIGWNTEAFF	TGCGCCAGCAGCCAGTCAATCGGGTGGAACACTGAAGCTTTCTTT
.	TRBV4-1	TRBJ1-3	.	CASSQDPPDSFGNTIYF	TGCGCCAGCAGCCAAGACCCTCCCGACAGTTTTGGAAACACCATATATTTT
.	TRBV11-2	TRBJ1-1	.	CASSFLQVDAFF	TGTGCCAGCAGCTTTCTACAGGTGGACGCTTTCTTT
few	TRBV6-1	TRBJ1-5	.	CASSEGTQGRNQPQHF	TGTGCCAGCAGTGAAGGAACACAGGGCCGCAATCAGCCCCAGCATTTT
.	TRBV5-1	TRBJ1-3	.	CASSPLETGGNTIYF	TGCGCCAGCAGCCCCCTCGAGACGGGTGGAAACACCATATATTTT
once	TRBV7-2	TRBJ2-3	.	CASSFGPGKYF	TGTGCCAGCAGCTTCGGACCAGGGAAGTATTTT
.	TRBV29-1	TRBJ2-3	TRBD2	CSVETPSGGEDTQYF	TGCAGCGTTGAAACCCCTAGCGGGGGAGAAGATACGCAGTATTTT
.	TRBV5-1	TRBJ1-1	TRBD1	CASSLGQGKRENTEAFF	TGCGCCAGCAGCTTGGGACAGGGGAAGAGGGAGAACACTGAAGCTTTCTTT
.	TRBV9	TRBJ2-3	.	CASSVPGLSTDTQYF	TGTGCCAGCAGCGTCCCGGGACTCTCCACAGATACGCAGTATTTT
.	TRBV18	TRBJ1-1	.	CASSPAGMNTEAFF	TGTGCCAGCTCACCAGCGGGGATGAACACTGAAGCTTTCTTT
.	TRBV6-5	TRBJ1-1	.	CASSYSRGQNTEAFF	TGTGCCAGCAGTTACTCCAGGGGCCAGAACACTGAAGCTTTCTTT
once	TRBV6-1	TRBJ2-7	.	CAGGRDATNEQYF	TGTGCCGGAGGTAGGGATGCCACCAACGAGCAGTACTTC
once	TRBV5-1	TRBJ1-1	.	CASTKGGGYTEAFF	TGCGCCAGCACCAAAGGGGGGGGATACACTGAAGCTTTCTTT
few	TRBV18	TRBJ2-7	TRBD1	CASSPRTGGHYEQYF	TGTGCCAGCTCACCAAGGACAGGGGGCCACTACGAGCAGTACTTC
once	TRBV6-4	TRBJ1-6	.	CASSDGQVPNSPLHF	TGTGCCAGCAGTGACGGGCAGGTCCCTAATTCACCCCTCCACTTT
.	TRBV27	TRBJ2-7	TRBD1	CASRQTGVTYEQYF	TGTGCCAGCAGACAAACAGGGGTCACCTACGAGCAGTACTTC
once	TRBV19	TRBJ2-1	.	CASSIWGQYNEQFF	TGTGCCAGTAGTATCTGGGGCCAGTACAATGAGCAGTTCTTC
.	TRBV15	TRBJ1-5	.	CATSRDQTQLNQPQHF	TGTGCCACCAGCAGAGATCAGACACAGCTCAATCAGCCCCAGCATTTT
.	TRBV6-1	TRBJ1-1	.	CASSEALHSNTEAFF	TGTGCCAGCAGTGAAGCGCTTCACAGCAACACTGAAGCTTTCTTT
.	TRBV27	TRBJ2-5	TRBD1	CASSLGQFNRETQYF	TGTGCCAGCAGTTTGGGACAGTTTAATCGGGAGACCCAGTACTTC
.	TRBV2	TRBJ1-6	.	CASWGPKIPSPLHF	TGTGCCAGCTGGGGCCCAAAAATACCTTCACCCCTCCACTTT
.	TRBV4-2	TRBJ1-2	.	CASSQDIGADWDGYTF	TGTGCCAGCAGCCAAGATATTGGTGCGGACTGGGATGGCTACACCTTC
.	TRBV5-1	TRBJ2-1	.	CASSLVQNNEQFF	TGCGCCAGCAGCTTGGTTCAGAACAATGAGCAGTTCTTC
.	TRBV16	TRBJ1-5	.	CASSLVGANQPQHF	TGTGCCAGCAGCCTAGTAGGGGCGAATCAGCCCCAGCATTTT
.	TRBV5-1	TRBJ1-6	.	CASSLGGRSPLHF	TGCGCCAGCAGCCTGGGGGGCCGGTCACCCCTCCACTTT
.	TRBV6-4	TRBJ2-7	.	CARKRGGVYYEQYF	TGTGCCAGAAAAAGGGGAGGAGTGTACTACGAGCAGTACTTC
.	TRBV2	TRBJ2-1	TRBD2	CASSPRAGGLYNEQFF	TGTGCCAGCAGCCCTCGAGCGGGGGGTCTGTACAATGAGCAGTTCTTC
.	TRBV7-2	TRBJ2-5	TRBD2	CASSAAGLAQETQYF	TGTGCCAGCAGCGCCGCGGGACTAGCCCAAGAGACCCAGTACTTC
.	TRBV5-8	TRBJ2-4	TRBD1	CASSLGQGDIQYF	TGTGCCAGCAGCTTGGGTCAGGGGGATATTCAGTACTTC